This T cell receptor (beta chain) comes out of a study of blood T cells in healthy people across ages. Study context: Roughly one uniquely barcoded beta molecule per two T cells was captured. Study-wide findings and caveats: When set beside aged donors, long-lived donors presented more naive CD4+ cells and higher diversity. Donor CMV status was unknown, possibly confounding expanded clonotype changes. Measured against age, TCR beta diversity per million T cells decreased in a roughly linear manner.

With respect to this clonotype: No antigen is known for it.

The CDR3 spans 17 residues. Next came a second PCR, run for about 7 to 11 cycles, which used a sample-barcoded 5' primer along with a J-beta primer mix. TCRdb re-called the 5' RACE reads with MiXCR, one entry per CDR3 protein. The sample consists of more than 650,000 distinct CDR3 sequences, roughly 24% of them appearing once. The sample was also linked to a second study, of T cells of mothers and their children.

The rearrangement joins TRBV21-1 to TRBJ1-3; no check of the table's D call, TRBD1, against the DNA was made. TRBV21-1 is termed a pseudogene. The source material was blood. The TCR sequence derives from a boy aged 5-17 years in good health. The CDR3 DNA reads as TGTGCCAGCACCAAAACCGGGACAGGGGGACCTGGAAACACCATATATTTT. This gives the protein CASTKTGTGGPGNTIYF.